The entry below describes one T cell receptor (beta chain). Its antigen is undetermined. Losses at the gene ends were 5 bases for V and 5 bases for J; bases not matched to a gene: 9. The CDR3 is 15 amino acids. The data were taken from a study of CD8 T cells in ankylosing spondylitis. The study's findings and limits: There was a TCR beta motif, made of eight highly homologous variants, that appeared characteristic of ankylosing spondylitis blood. Matched ankylosing spondylitis synovial fluid reportedly contained a significantly enriched population of disease-linked clones.

As the method for making TCR beta libraries, quantitative 5'-RACE with molecular barcodes was used. Using its own MiXCR run on the 5' RACE reads, TCRdb lists one record per CDR3 protein. In the table there are 200,000 or so distinct CDR3 sequences, roughly 18% of which are singletons. This sequence joins TRBV12-3 or TRBV12-4 and TRBJ2-1; TRBD1 aligns across 7 bases. The sequencing sample was made of blood, either unsorted or a sorted T cell fraction (not recorded which). This clonotype originated in a male donor aged 5 to 30 with ankylosing spondylitis or in good health (not recorded which). CDR3 nucleotide sequence: TGTGCCAGCAGTGCACGGACAGGAACAAACAATGAGCAGTTCTTC. This sequence encodes CASSARTGTNNEQFF.